Following are 13 T cell receptor beta chains from one sample sequenced in a study of blood T cell repertoires in COVID-19. The protocol was immunoSEQ multiplex PCR, while the TCRdb copy is restricted to in-frame clones and leaves out a portion. Of 18,000 or so clones listed, around nine tenths were seen once; the top ten hold 9.8%. The specimen sequenced was peripheral blood. These TCRs come from a man in his forties with active COVID-19.

The CDR3 DNA is TGTGCCAGCAGTTTACCTTGGGAGGATACGCAGTATTTT. This sequence encodes CASSLPWEDTQYF. V usage is TRBV27 and J usage is TRBJ2-3; a possible D gene is TRBD2 (5 bases). The CDR3 has 13 amino acids. V was clipped by 2 bases and J by 6 bases, with 9 bases between them. CDR1 is MNHEY and CDR2 is SMNVEV in the germline V gene (reference sequence).

The gene calls are TRBV7-2 and TRBJ1-2, with TRBD1 identical over 10 bases. The CDR3 sequence is 15 residues long. Germline trimming cut 0 bases from V and 7 bases from J; bases unmatched to any gene: 5. Per germline, CDR1 SGHTA and CDR2 FQGNSA. Here the CDR3 DNA reads TGTGCCAGCAGCTTAGCTCCGGGACAGGGGATTGGCTACACCTTC. This codes for CASSLAPGQGIGYTF.

The genes are TRBV7-6 and TRBJ2-1, with TRBD2 matching 12 bases. The CDR3 length is 16 residues. The germline CDR1 and CDR2 sequences are SGHVS and FNYEAQ. V lost 3 bases to trimming and J lost 8 bases; unmatched junction nucleotides: 8. The CDR3 region is CASSFRLAGVKDEQFF. The CDR3 DNA sequence: TGTGCCAGCAGCTTTCGACTAGCGGGAGTTAAAGATGAGCAGTTCTTC. Full variable domain (missing parts from reference TRBV7-6 and TRBJ2-1): GAGVSQSPRYKVTKRGQDVALRCDPISGHVSLYWYRQALGQGPEFLTYFNYEAQQDKSGLPNDRFSAERPEGSISTLTIQRTEQRDSAMYRCASSFRLAGVKDEQFFGPGTRLTVL.

This chain uses TRBV9 with TRBJ1-2; a weak D match, TRBD1 (6 bases). The CDR3 totals 13 residues. In germline, CDR1 is SGDLS, CDR2 YYNGEE. V was cut by 4 bases and J by 7 bases, with 14 bases left in between. The CDR3 nucleotides read TGTGCCAGCAGCAGGGGGGGTTCCCCTGGCTACACCTTC. Its protein is CASSRGGSPGYTF.

This chain connects TRBV6-2 or TRBV6-3 to TRBJ2-1; no definite D call. V lost 2 bases, J lost 4 bases, and 15 bases lay in between. Per the germline V gene, CDR1 is MNHEY and CDR2 is SVGEGT. CDR3 length equals 16 residues. CDR3 amino acids: CASSYGSGRIYNEQFF. The CDR3 DNA follows: TGTGCCAGCAGTTACGGTTCAGGAAGAATTTACAATGAGCAGTTCTTC.

CDR3 residues: CASSLATALKIEGYTF. CDR3 DNA sequence: TGTGCCAGCAGCTTAGCCACAGCACTCAAAATAGAAGGCTACACCTTC. V gene TRBV7-2 combines with J gene TRBJ1-2; D not resolved. V lost 0 bases and J 8 bases, leaving 19 bases between the germline ends. Germline CDR1 SGHTA, CDR2 FQGNSA. The CDR3 runs 16 residues.

This clone was seen more than once but under ten times. Here the CDR3 reads CASSSSGSRRVEQYF. The CDR3 DNA is TGTGCCAGCAGCTCTAGCGGGAGCCGTCGGGTCGAGCAGTACTTC. The chain is built from TRBV11-2 and TRBJ2-7, with 10 bases aligning to TRBD2. J was trimmed by 6 bases and V by 4 bases; bases with no gene match: 9. The length of the CDR3 is 15 residues. Per germline, CDR1 SGHAT and CDR2 FQNNGV.

The gene calls are TRBV12-3 or TRBV12-4 and TRBJ1-5, with no clear D. This CDR3 is built from 13 residues. The V end lost 3 bases, the J end lost 4 bases, and 7 bases lay between the germline ends. As DNA, the CDR3 is TGTGCCAGCAGTTTCTTCCTAAATCAGCCCCAGCATTTT. Translated, it gives CASSFFLNQPQHF.

The chain carries TRBV6-5 and TRBJ2-1; D gene unclear. With 6 bases removed from V and 3 bases from J, the gap between germline ends came to 6 bases. CDR1 is MNHEY and CDR2 is SVGAGI in the germline V gene. The CDR3 totals 12 residues. The CDR3 reads CASRQYYNEQFF. In nucleotides, the CDR3 is TGTGCCAGCAGACAGTACTACAATGAGCAGTTCTTC.

The rearrangement joins TRBV19 to TRBJ2-1; D is possibly TRBD1 (5 bases). This CDR3 region has 13 residues. Germline V CDR1 and CDR2: LNHDA, SQIVND (reference sequence). V lost 4 bases and J lost 4, with 8 bases in between. CDR3 region: CASSKGRYNEQFF. CDR3 coding DNA: TGTGCCAGTAGTAAGGGGCGTTACAATGAGCAGTTCTTC.

The V gene is TRBV21-1, the J gene TRBJ2-1; the tabulated D call, TRBD2, remains unverified against the DNA. TRBV21-1 is termed a pseudogene. The CDR3 loop spans 16 amino acids. The CDR3 spells CASLGWSSGRANEQFF. The CDR3 coding sequence is TGTGCCAGCCTCGGATGGAGTAGCGGGAGGGCCAATGAGCAGTTCTTC.

This chain uses TRBV4-3 with TRBJ1-2; weak D call: TRBD1 (6 bases). The CDR3 is made up of 15 amino acids. V lost 0 bases to trimming and J lost 8 bases, with 16 bases between them. CDR1 is LGHNA, CDR2 YSLEER, per germline. The CDR3 sequence: CASSQDVGGVSGYTF. The CDR3, as DNA: TGCGCCAGCAGCCAAGATGTTGGGGGCGTCAGCGGCTACACCTTC.

This chain connects TRBV19 to TRBJ2-7; D is perhaps TRBD1 (6 bases). This CDR3 contains 15 residues. The V gene's germline CDR1 is LNHDA and CDR2 SQIVND (reference sequence). Trimming left V 5 bases short and J 3 bases short, with 17 bases between. The CDR3 region is CASSFDVDRIYEQYF. CDR3 nucleotide sequence: TGTGCCAGTAGTTTTGATGTGGACAGAATCTACGAGCAGTACTTC.